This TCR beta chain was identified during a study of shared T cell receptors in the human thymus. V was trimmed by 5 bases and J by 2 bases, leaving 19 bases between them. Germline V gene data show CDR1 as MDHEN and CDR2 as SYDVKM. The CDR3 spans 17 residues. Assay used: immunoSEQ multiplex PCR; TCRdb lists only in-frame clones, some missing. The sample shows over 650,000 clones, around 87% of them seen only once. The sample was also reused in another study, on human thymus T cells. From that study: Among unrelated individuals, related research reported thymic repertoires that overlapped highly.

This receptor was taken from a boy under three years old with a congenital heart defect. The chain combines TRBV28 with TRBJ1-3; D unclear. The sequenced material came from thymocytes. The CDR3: CASSVSVGLQTGNTIYF. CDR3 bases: TGTGCCAGCAGTGTTTCCGTTGGACTGCAGACTGGAAACACCATATATTTT.